Below, 16 T cell receptor beta chains from the same sample are listed, as sequenced in a study of shared clonotypes between healthy human individuals. Data came from immunoSEQ multiplex PCR; TCRdb stores just in-frame clones and leaves some out. Of 2 million to 2.5 million clones listed, roughly 94% are singletons. Sequenced material: naive CD4+ T cells sorted from blood. As for subset: CD45RA+ positively selected. These receptors originate from a man aged 18 to 30 in good health.

The chain is built from TRBV7-9 and TRBJ2-1; D gene ambiguous. This CDR3 region has 16 residues. The germline V and J ends were trimmed by 1 base and 6 bases, with 16 bases remaining between them. Germline-derived CDR1 and CDR2 are SEHNR and FQNEAQ (reference sequence). CDR3 amino acids: CASSLEGFGRGNEQFF. CDR3 sequence (DNA): TGTGCCAGCAGCTTAGAAGGGTTTGGTAGAGGCAATGAGCAGTTCTTC.

This clone was picked up one time. The V gene is TRBV2, the J gene TRBJ2-5; D is possibly TRBD1 (7 bases). Germline values: CDR1 SNHLY, CDR2 FYNNEI. The CDR3 is 15 residues long. V lost 4 bases and J lost 5, with 17 bases in between. The CDR3 sequence is CASSARGAPVETQYF. DNA for the CDR3: TGTGCCAGCAGTGCCAGGGGGGCCCCCGTGGAGACCCAGTACTTC.

The chain combines TRBV10-3 with TRBJ1-2; D may be TRBD1 (6 bases). Trimming took 4 bases from V and 4 from J, leaving 13 bases between them. The germline V gene encodes CDR1 ENHRY and CDR2 SYGVKD. This CDR3 spans 14 amino acids. The CDR3 bases are TGTGCCATCAGTGGAGGGGGAGGCCCCTATGGCTACACCTTC. This codes for CAISGGGGPYGYTF.

CDR3 nucleotide sequence: TGTGCCAGCAGCACGTTCGCAGCGGGAGGAGACACAGATACGCAGTATTTT. Encoded protein: CASSTFAAGGDTDTQYF. The chain joins TRBV5-4 to TRBJ2-3; 9 bases are a match to TRBD2. This CDR3 is built from 17 residues. The germline CDR1 and CDR2 sequences are SGHNT and YYREEE (reference sequence). V trimming: 4 bases; J trimming: 2 bases; junction bases outside the gene matches: 11. Using reference TRBV5-4 and TRBJ2-3 for the parts outside the CDR3, the full variable domain is ETGVTQSPTHLIKTRGQQVTLRCSSQSGHNTVSWYQQALGQGPQFIFQYYREEENGRGNFPPRFSGLQFPNYSSELNVNALELDDSALYLCASSTFAAGGDTDTQYFGPGTRLTVL.

The chain is built from TRBV5-4 and TRBJ1-6; TRBD1 matches at 10 bases. The ends lost 0 bases at V and 10 bases at J; junction bases unmatched: 4. CDR3 length equals 15 residues. Germline V lookup: CDR1 SGHNT, CDR2 YYREEE (reference sequence). DNA of the CDR3: TGTGCCAGCAGCTTGGACCGGACAGGGGGATCACCCCTCCACTTT. It yields the protein CASSLDRTGGSPLHF. The entire variable domain, with the rest obtained from reference TRBV5-4 and TRBJ1-6, is as follows: ETGVTQSPTHLIKTRGQQVTLRCSSQSGHNTVSWYQQALGQGPQFIFQYYREEENGRGNFPPRFSGLQFPNYSSELNVNALELDDSALYLCASSLDRTGGSPLHFGNGTRLTVT.

The chain uses TRBV6-5 and TRBJ2-7, with D perhaps matching TRBD2 (6 bases). Germline lookup yields CDR1 MNHEY and CDR2 SVGAGI. The CDR3 covers 11 residues. V dropped 11 bases and J dropped 8 bases, with 16 bases sitting between them. CDR3: CAYPEGRKQYF. The CDR3 DNA is TGTGCCTACCCCGAGGGGAGGAAGCAGTACTTC.

The gene calls are TRBV4-2 and TRBJ1-3; TRBD1 matches at 7 bases. Germline CDR1 is LGHNA and CDR2 is YNFKEQ. The CDR3 has 15 residues. J gave up 6 bases and V 5 bases, and 10 bases lay outside the gene matches. In DNA, the CDR3 is TGTGCCAGCAGCACCCGACAGGGTGGACTAAACACCATATATTTT. Its translation: CASSTRQGGLNTIYF.

The rearrangement links TRBV18 to TRBJ2-7, with D perhaps TRBD1 or TRBD2 (6 bases each). V was cut by 0 bases and J by 7 bases, with 16 bases left in between. Germline CDR1 reads KGHSH; CDR2 reads LQKENI. This CDR3 spans 15 amino acids. CDR3 coding DNA: TGTGCCAGCTCACCACCCTCTGGGGGGCAAGGGGAGCAGTACTTC. Translation: CASSPPSGGQGEQYF.

The CDR3 region has the DNA TGCGCCAGCAGCCCCAGGGGGACAGAACGAGTCGGGGAGCTGTTTTTT. Amino acids: CASSPRGTERVGELFF. This chain joins TRBV5-1 and TRBJ2-2, with 7 bases that match TRBD1. CDR3 length: 16 residues. V lost 4 bases, J lost 7 bases, and 13 bases stayed unmatched. CDR1 SGHRS and CDR2 YFSETQ come from the germline V gene.

The CDR3 bases are TGTGCCAGCAGTCCCTGGACTGGGGGGGGTGAAAAACTGTTTTTT. It yields the protein CASSPWTGGGEKLFF. This rearrangement joins TRBV28 to TRBJ1-4, with D maybe TRBD1 (5 bases). V was pared by 5 bases and J by 7 bases, with 17 bases between. The CDR3 loop spans 15 amino acids. Germline CDR1 and CDR2: MDHEN and SYDVKM.

Worth noting for this clone: The sample holds other DNA sequences that translate to the same CDR3. The chain uses TRBV5-1 and TRBJ1-5; 9 bases fit TRBD1. The V and J ends lost 0 bases and 7 bases, in that order; junction bases with no gene match: 5. The CDR3 is 15 amino acids. Germline CDR1 SGHRS, CDR2 YFSETQ. CDR3 protein: CASSLEQGAGQPQHF. CDR3 DNA: TGCGCCAGCAGCTTGGAACAGGGGGCTGGACAGCCCCAGCATTTT.

This chain links TRBV2 with TRBJ1-5, with D unclear. The V end was cut by 7 bases, the J end by 0 bases, with 13 bases between. The length of the CDR3 is 15 residues. The germline gives CDR1 SNHLY, CDR2 FYNNEI. The CDR3 nucleotides are TGTGCCAGCATGCGGGTACCGTATAGCAATCAGCCCCAGCATTTT. This encodes CASMRVPYSNQPQHF.

The rearrangement joins TRBV6-5 to TRBJ1-3, with D maybe TRBD1 (6 bases). The CDR3 is 14 residues long. V was trimmed by 5 bases and J by 6 bases, leaving 14 bases between them. Germline CDR1 is MNHEY and CDR2 is SVGAGI. CDR3 sequence reads: CASSRGQDQNTIYF. CDR3 bases: TGTGCCAGCAGTCGGGGACAAGATCAAAACACCATATATTTT.

The chain joins TRBV5-1 to TRBJ2-3; D is ambiguous. This CDR3 spans 15 amino acids. Germline V gives CDR1 SGHRS, CDR2 YFSETQ. V shed 6 bases and J shed 0 bases, with 14 bases lying between them. The CDR3 here is CASTAAAMSTDTQYF. In DNA form, the CDR3 reads TGCGCCAGCACCGCTGCGGCGATGAGCACAGATACGCAGTATTTT.

The V and J genes are TRBV2 and TRBJ1-1; D not certain. Germline V gene sequence: CDR1 SNHLY, CDR2 FYNNEI. CDR3 length: 13 amino acids. With 4 bases removed from V and 1 base from J, the gap between germline ends came to 7 bases. The CDR3 region is CASSVRSNTEAFF. The CDR3 nucleotides read TGTGCCAGCAGTGTTCGATCGAACACTGAAGCTTTCTTT. The whole variable domain, filled in from reference TRBV2 and TRBJ1-1, reads EPEVTQTPSHQVTQMGQEVILRCVPISNHLYFYWYRQILGQKVEFLVSFYNNEISEKSEIFDDQFSVERPDGSNFTLKIRSTKLEDSAMYFCASSVRSNTEAFFGQGTRLTVV.

A remark on this clone: The same CDR3 arises from other DNA sequences in this sample as well. CDR3 DNA sequence: TGTGCCAGCAGCTTGCTAGCGGGAGGGCCAGATACGCAGTATTTT. It is translated as CASSLLAGGPDTQYF. The chain recombines TRBV5-6 with TRBJ2-3, with 12 bases identical to TRBD2. This CDR3 has 15 amino acids. V trimming: 1 base; J trimming: 4 bases; junction bases outside the gene matches: 1. Germline CDR1 and CDR2: SGHDT and YYEEEE.